The 2 T cell receptor beta chains below come from one sample, sequenced in a study of OX40 agonist ivuxolimab in advanced cancers. The protocol was immunoSEQ multiplex PCR, while the TCRdb copy is restricted to in-frame clones and leaves out a portion. This table holds over 25,000 clones, about 90% found once. Sequenced here: CD4+ or CD8+ T cells sorted from blood, sampled in a trial of the OX40 agonist ivuxolimab. Receptor source: an adult with an advanced solid tumor such as melanoma, head and neck, liver or kidney cancer.

The chain is built from TRBV5-6 and TRBJ2-1; the D is unclear. The CDR3 sequence is 15 residues long. V was cut by 1 base and J by 6 bases, with 14 bases left in between. Germline CDR1 is SGHDT and CDR2 is YYEEEE. The DNA of the CDR3 is TGTGCCAGCAGCTTGTTACCGGATAGCCTCAATGAGCAGTTCTTC. Amino acid sequence: CASSLLPDSLNEQFF.

The CDR3 DNA follows: TGTGCCAGTAGTGTACGGGGGAGCAATCAGCCCCAGCATTTT. Its translation is CASSVRGSNQPQHF. J is TRBJ1-5 and V is TRBV19; a possible D gene is TRBD1 (5 bases). The CDR3 length is 14 residues. Trimming stripped 5 bases from V and 1 base from J, with 9 bases between. CDR1 is LNHDA, CDR2 SQIVND, per germline (reference sequence).